This T cell receptor (beta chain) was obtained from a study of glioma-infiltrating T cells after dendritic cell vaccination. Study-level points and caveats: TCR clonality showed no direct relationship with survival.

The method was immunoSEQ multiplex PCR; TCRdb's version includes in-frame clones alone and lacks a portion of them. The profile shows some 980 clones, more than 75% of them singletons. This CDR3 has 11 residues. Germline CDR1 GTSNPN, CDR2 SVGIG (reference sequence). With 8 bases clipped from V and 15 bases from J, the junction kept 10 bases outside the gene matches. This clone has more than one count but fewer than ten. Its antigen remains unknown. Specified time point: after dendritic cell vaccination, including at tumor progression/relapse. Dendritic cells derived from monocytes and pulsed with autologous tumor lysate formed the vaccine. Three intradermal dendritic cell vaccine injections were given every two weeks.

The chain uses TRBV30 and TRBJ2-1; 10 positions agree with TRBD1. The sequencing here drew on tumor tissue, taken after dendritic cell vaccination. The origin of this receptor is a human donor with glioblastoma. CDR3 sequence: CAVLSRDRGFF. CDR3 nucleotides: TGTGCCGTCCTAAGCCGGGACAGGGGGTTCTTC.